The 32 T cell receptor beta chains presented below share a single source sample, sequenced in a study of cytotoxic CD8 clonotypes in ibrutinib-treated CLL. Sequencing was performed with immunoSEQ multiplex PCR; in TCRdb, only in-frame clones are kept and a portion is missing. The sample shows about 310,000 clones, roughly 80% of them seen only once. Sequences were derived from PBMCs, sampled before ibrutinib treatment. These receptors all come from a human donor with chronic lymphocytic leukemia.

The chain recombines TRBV18 with TRBJ2-7; no reliable D call. From germline, CDR1 is KGHSH and CDR2 LQKENI. V was cut by 3 bases and J by 4 bases, with 13 bases left in between. The CDR3 totals 14 residues. CDR3 DNA sequence: TGTGCCAGCTCACCTCGGTCCCTTTCATACGAGCAGTACTTC. It encodes CASSPRSLSYEQYF.

The V gene is TRBV28, the J gene TRBJ2-2, with TRBD2 matching 10 bases. This CDR3 is built from 19 residues. V shed 4 bases and J 2 bases; nucleotides not matched to a gene: 13. The germline V gene has CDR1 MDHEN and CDR2 SYDVKM. The CDR3 sequence is CASSSLAGEGPLNTGELFF. CDR3 nucleotides: TGTGCCAGCAGTTCCCTAGCGGGGGAGGGCCCCCTAAACACCGGGGAGCTGTTTTTT.

The V and J genes are TRBV5-1 and TRBJ2-5; 7 bases agree with TRBD2. Germline lookup yields CDR1 SGHRS and CDR2 YFSETQ. CDR3 size: 18 residues. Losses at the gene ends were 0 bases for V and 0 bases for J; bases not matched to a gene: 11. CDR3 sequence reads: CASSLGGSASGHQETQYF. CDR3 nucleotide sequence: TGCGCCAGCAGCTTGGGGGGTAGCGCTAGCGGACACCAAGAGACCCAGTACTTC.

V is TRBV19 and J is TRBJ1-5; unclear D gene. The CDR3 consists of 14 residues. The germline V and J ends were trimmed by 9 bases and 9 bases, with 21 bases remaining between them. In germline, CDR1 is LNHDA, CDR2 SQIVND (reference sequence). CDR3 DNA: TGTGCCAGCGGACGGGCGGGGTTTTTAGGGCCCCAGCATTTT. It specifies CASGRAGFLGPQHF.

This clone was found once. This chain uses TRBV30 with TRBJ1-1; tentatively, D is TRBD1 (5 bases). Germline V gene lookup returns CDR1 GTSNPN and CDR2 SVGIG (reference sequence). Trimming left V 2 bases short and J 4 bases short, with 14 bases between. CDR3 size: 14 residues. CDR3 loop: CAWSRGLSGTEAFF. CDR3 nucleotides: TGTGCCTGGAGTCGGGGGTTATCGGGCACTGAAGCTTTCTTT.

The V gene is TRBV11-2, the J gene TRBJ2-3, with D tentatively TRBD2 (6 bases). Trimming removed 4 bases at V and 4 bases at J, with 9 bases between. The CDR3 spans 13 residues. Germline V gives CDR1 SGHAT, CDR2 FQNNGV. CDR3 amino acids: CASSYPGADTQYF. The DNA of the CDR3 is TGTGCCAGCAGCTACCCGGGAGCAGATACGCAGTATTTT.

The chain employs TRBV13 and TRBJ2-5; D not resolved. Deletions cut 2 bases from V and 0 bases from J, with 10 bases between. Germline V gene sequence: CDR1 PRHDT, CDR2 FYEKMQ (reference sequence). The CDR3 has 15 amino acids. The CDR3 nucleotides read TGTGCCAGCAGCTTACGGGTCGGGTACCAAGAGACCCAGTACTTC. Translation: CASSLRVGYQETQYF.

The chain links TRBV7-8 to TRBJ2-1; D call uncertain. V dropped 5 bases and J dropped 14 bases, with 19 bases sitting between them. The CDR3 totals 13 residues. Per the germline V gene, CDR1 is SGHVS and CDR2 is FQNEAQ. The CDR3 DNA reads TGTGCCAGCAGCCCCCCGTTCGAGTGGGATAAGTTCTTC. It yields the protein CASSPPFEWDKFF.

The chain has TRBV6-6 and TRBJ2-1; 7 positions match TRBD2. Trimming took 6 bases from V and 14 from J; bases not matched to a gene: 13. CDR3 length: 13 amino acids. Germline CDR1 reads MNHNY; CDR2 reads SVGAGI (reference sequence). The chain's CDR3 is CASRTNRLAIEFF. The CDR3 coding sequence is TGTGCCAGCAGGACAAATCGACTAGCAATTGAGTTCTTC.

The V call is TRBV7-9, the J call TRBJ2-5; D is possibly TRBD1 or TRBD2 (5 bases each). Germline V gene sequence: CDR1 SEHNR, CDR2 FQNEAQ (reference sequence). This CDR3 has 15 amino acids. V lost 4 bases and J 1 base, leaving 13 bases between the germline ends. CDR3 DNA: TGTGCCAGCAGCTCTAAGGGACGGACCCAAGAGACCCAGTACTTC. Its protein product is CASSSKGRTQETQYF.

This chain uses TRBV15 with TRBJ2-6, with D possibly TRBD1 on 6 matching bases. With 2 bases removed from V and 2 bases from J, the gap between germline ends came to 7 bases. This CDR3 spans 15 amino acids. Germline lookup yields CDR1 LNHNV and CDR2 YYDKDF (reference sequence). This CDR3 is CATSRSGAGANVLTF. CDR3 DNA sequence: TGTGCCACCAGCAGATCAGGGGCTGGGGCCAACGTCCTGACTTTC.

DNA for the CDR3: TGTGCCTGGAGTGGGGGTTTCACAGATACGCAGTATTTT. It is translated as CAWSGGFTDTQYF. The chain couples TRBV30 to TRBJ2-3; D remains unclear. Germline V gene lookup returns CDR1 GTSNPN and CDR2 SVGIG (reference sequence). The CDR3 length is 13 residues. With 1 base removed from V and 2 bases from J, the gap between germline ends came to 7 bases.

The sample holds one count of this clone. J is TRBJ1-2 and V is TRBV29-1; D is possibly TRBD1 (5 bases). The CDR3 loop spans 16 amino acids. CDR1 and CDR2 from the germline V gene are SQVTM and ANQGSEA. Trimming pared 3 bases from V and 3 bases from J, leaving 20 bases between. Written as DNA, the CDR3 is TGCAGCGTTGAGGGCCGGGACGCAGGACGGGACTATGGCTACACCTTC. This codes for CSVEGRDAGRDYGYTF.

V is TRBV27 and J is TRBJ2-7; tentatively, D is TRBD1 (5 bases). This CDR3 has 14 amino acids. Trimming took 2 bases from V and 6 from J, leaving 14 bases between them. Germline V CDR1 and CDR2: MNHEY, SMNVEV (reference sequence). CDR3 loop: CASSLGPGWVEQYF. CDR3 coding DNA: TGTGCCAGCAGTTTAGGTCCAGGGTGGGTCGAGCAGTACTTC.

This clone has ten or more counts. The chain couples TRBV7-9 to TRBJ1-3; tentatively, D is TRBD1 (5 bases). Trimming left V 2 bases short and J 9 bases short, with 11 bases between. Looked up from germline, CDR1 is SEHNR and CDR2 is FQNEAQ (reference sequence). CDR3 size: 13 residues. This CDR3 is CASSLQGVGTIYF. The CDR3 DNA is TGTGCCAGCAGCTTACAAGGGGTCGGCACCATATATTTT. Full variable domain (rest looked up from reference TRBV7-9 and TRBJ1-3): DTGVSQNPRHKITKRGQNVTFRCDPISEHNRLYWYRQTLGQGPEFLTYFQNEAQLEKSRLLSDRFSAERPKGSFSTLEIQRTEQGDSAMYLCASSLQGVGTIYFGEGSWLTVV.

This chain joins TRBV5-1 and TRBJ2-3; TRBD2 aligns across 7 bases. CDR1 is SGHRS, CDR2 YFSETQ, per germline. V gave up 5 bases and J gave up 6 bases; unmatched junction bases: 9. The CDR3 totals 14 residues. CDR3 loop: CASSPSGHGDTQYF. CDR3 DNA sequence: TGCGCCAGCAGTCCTAGCGGACACGGTGATACGCAGTATTTT. Filled out from reference TRBV5-1 and TRBJ2-3, the complete variable domain reads KAGVTQTPRYLIKTRGQQVTLSCSPISGHRSVSWYQQTPGQGLQFLFEYFSETQRNKGNFPGRFSGRQFSNSRSEMNVSTLELGDSALYLCASSPSGHGDTQYFGPGTRLTVL.

The chain uses TRBV5-4 and TRBJ2-4; D is unclear. The CDR3 has 15 amino acids. V was shortened by 4 bases and J by 3 bases, with 14 bases between the two germline ends. Germline V lookup: CDR1 SGHNT, CDR2 YYREEE (reference sequence). CDR3 sequence reads: CASSPAGGNKNIQYF. The CDR3 DNA reads as TGTGCCAGCAGCCCCGCCGGCGGCAACAAAAACATTCAGTACTTC.

The V gene is TRBV6-6, the J gene TRBJ2-7; 11 nucleotides align to TRBD2. J lost 2 bases, V lost 4 bases, and 1 base had no gene match. The CDR3 length is 14 residues. CDR1 and CDR2 (germline): MNHNY, SVGAGI (reference sequence). The CDR3, as DNA: TGTGCCAGCAGTTCACTAGCGGGAGCCTACGAGCAGTACTTC. This gives the protein CASSSLAGAYEQYF.

The V gene is TRBV7-8, the J gene TRBJ1-1; D call uncertain. CDR3 length equals 13 residues. CDR1 SGHVS and CDR2 FQNEAQ come from the germline V gene. The ends were cut back, 2 bases at V and 1 base at J, with 5 bases in the middle. The CDR3 DNA sequence: TGTGCCAGCAGCTTATGGAAGAACACTGAAGCTTTCTTT. The encoded protein is CASSLWKNTEAFF.

V and J are TRBV5-6 and TRBJ2-3; 8 bases map to TRBD1. Germline CDR1 SGHDT, CDR2 YYEEEE. This CDR3 spans 15 amino acids. J gave up 6 bases and V 3 bases, and 9 bases lay outside the gene matches. Here the CDR3 reads CASSSPGQDLDTQYF. The CDR3 bases are TGTGCCAGCAGCTCCCCGGGACAGGATCTGGATACGCAGTATTTT.

This clone was found a few times. The chain has TRBV5-4 and TRBJ2-4; D is unresolved. V was cut by 6 bases and J by 8 bases, with 21 bases left in between. Germline-derived CDR1 and CDR2 are SGHNT and YYREEE (reference sequence). The CDR3 runs 15 residues. The CDR3 DNA reads TGTGCCAGCACCGGATCAACTGGGTCTGGAGACATTCAGTACTTC. Amino acid sequence: CASTGSTGSGDIQYF.

The gene calls are TRBV30 and TRBJ1-4; 10 bases line up with TRBD1. Germline V CDR1 and CDR2: GTSNPN, SVGIG (reference sequence). J gave up 0 bases and V 2 bases, and 9 bases lay outside the gene matches. CDR3 size: 18 residues. CDR3 residues: CAWSMDRGGFATNEKLFF. The DNA for the CDR3 is TGTGCCTGGAGTATGGACAGGGGGGGATTTGCAACTAATGAAAAACTGTTTTTT.

The V call is TRBV7-9, the J call TRBJ2-1; no firm D call. Trimming removed 2 bases from V and 6 bases from J, with 5 bases in between. CDR3 size: 12 residues. Germline-derived CDR1 and CDR2 are SEHNR and FQNEAQ (reference sequence). CDR3 sequence reads: CASSLSGNEQFF. The CDR3 DNA follows: TGTGCCAGCAGCTTATCGGGCAATGAGCAGTTCTTC.

The CDR3 nucleotides read TGTGCCATCAGCTCGACTAGCCCTACTCTTGCAGATACGCAGTATTTT. This codes for CAISSTSPTLADTQYF. The chain is built from TRBV10-3 and TRBJ2-3; 7 bases agree with TRBD2. CDR1 is ENHRY and CDR2 is SYGVKD in the germline V gene. Losses at the gene ends were 6 bases for V and 4 bases for J; bases not matched to a gene: 13. This CDR3 spans 16 amino acids.

The chain employs TRBV4-1 and TRBJ2-3; D is undetermined. The CDR3 spans 12 residues. Trimming took 4 bases from V and 8 from J, leaving 10 bases between them. Germline CDR1 MGHRA, CDR2 YSYEKL. CDR3 protein: CASSPIGGTQYF. CDR3 sequence (DNA): TGCGCCAGCAGCCCGATTGGCGGTACGCAGTATTTT.

This clone was seen a few times. V usage is TRBV20-1 and J usage is TRBJ1-2; unclear D gene. V lost 5 bases to trimming and J lost 7 bases, with 8 bases between them. The CDR3 sequence is 10 residues long. CDR1 is DFQATT, CDR2 SNEGSKA, per germline (reference sequence). DNA of the CDR3: TGCAGTGCTCCTACCACTGGCTACACCTTC. Protein: CSAPTTGYTF.

V gene TRBV6-5 combines with J gene TRBJ2-2; D call uncertain. Germline V gives CDR1 MNHEY, CDR2 SVGAGI. Trimming stripped 2 bases from V and 9 bases from J, with 7 bases between. This CDR3 comprises 12 residues. The CDR3 DNA reads TGTGCCAGCAGTTACATGACCAGGGAGCTGTTTTTT. Amino acid sequence: CASSYMTRELFF.

This chain uses TRBV5-6 with TRBJ2-2; 9 bases line up with TRBD2. V shed 0 bases and J 6 bases; nucleotides not matched to a gene: 6. The CDR3 totals 16 residues. Germline lookup yields CDR1 SGHDT and CDR2 YYEEEE. The CDR3 reads CASSLAAGGPAGELFF. As DNA, the CDR3 is TGTGCCAGCAGCTTGGCGGCGGGAGGGCCCGCCGGGGAGCTGTTTTTT.

The chain uses TRBV20-1 and TRBJ1-2; 8 bases fit TRBD1. Germline V gene data show CDR1 as DFQATT and CDR2 as SNEGSKA (reference sequence). V lost 5 bases to trimming and J lost 8 bases; unmatched junction nucleotides: 4. The CDR3 length is 11 residues. The CDR3 region has the DNA TGCAGTGCTCCGACAGGGGTCGGCTACACCTTC. It codes for CSAPTGVGYTF.

The V and J genes are TRBV28 and TRBJ2-2; D call uncertain. V was clipped by 7 bases and J by 2 bases, with 8 bases between them. This CDR3 contains 13 residues. Germline V gene lookup returns CDR1 MDHEN and CDR2 SYDVKM. The CDR3 nucleotides read TGTGCCAGCAAACTGACAAACACCGGGGAGCTGTTTTTT. It yields the protein CASKLTNTGELFF. Full variable domain (missing parts from reference TRBV28 and TRBJ2-2): DVKVTQSSRYLVKRTGEKVFLECVQDMDHENMFWYRQDPGLGLRLIYFSYDVKMKEKGDIPEGYSVSREKKERFSLILESASTNQTSMYLCASKLTNTGELFFGEGSRLTVL.

This clone showed up just a few times. The rearrangement joins TRBV19 to TRBJ2-3, with D uncertain. Per the germline V gene, CDR1 is LNHDA and CDR2 is SQIVND (reference sequence). This CDR3 spans 12 amino acids. The ends were cut back, 5 bases at V and 6 bases at J, with 9 bases in the middle. In DNA, the CDR3 is TGTGCCAGTAGTCAAAGAGGTGATACGCAGTATTTT. It codes for CASSQRGDTQYF.

V gene TRBV6-1 combines with J gene TRBJ1-2; TRBD1 matches 10 bases. J lost 7 bases, V lost 6 bases, and 8 bases had no gene match. The CDR3 extends over 14 amino acids. CDR1 is MNHNS, CDR2 SASEGT, per germline. CDR3 DNA sequence: TGTGCCAGCAGAGCCCCCGGGACAGGGGCTGGCTACACCTTC. Its protein product is CASRAPGTGAGYTF.